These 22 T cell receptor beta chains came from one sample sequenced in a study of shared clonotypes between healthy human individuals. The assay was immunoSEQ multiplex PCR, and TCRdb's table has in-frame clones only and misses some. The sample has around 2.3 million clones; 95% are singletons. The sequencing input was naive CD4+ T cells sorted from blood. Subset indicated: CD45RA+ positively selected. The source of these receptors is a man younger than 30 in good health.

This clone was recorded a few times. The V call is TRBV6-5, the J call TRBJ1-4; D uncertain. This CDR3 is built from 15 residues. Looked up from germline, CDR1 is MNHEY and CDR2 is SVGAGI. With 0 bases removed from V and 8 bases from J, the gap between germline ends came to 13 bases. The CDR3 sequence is CASSYSQTRGEKLFF. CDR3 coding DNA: TGTGCCAGCAGTTACTCGCAGACCCGAGGGGAAAAACTGTTTTTT.

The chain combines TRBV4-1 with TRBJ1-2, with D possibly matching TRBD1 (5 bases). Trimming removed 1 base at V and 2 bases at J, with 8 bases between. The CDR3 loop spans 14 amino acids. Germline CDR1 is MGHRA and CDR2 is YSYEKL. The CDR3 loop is CASSQAEGNYGYTF. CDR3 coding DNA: TGCGCCAGCAGCCAAGCTGAGGGGAACTATGGCTACACCTTC.

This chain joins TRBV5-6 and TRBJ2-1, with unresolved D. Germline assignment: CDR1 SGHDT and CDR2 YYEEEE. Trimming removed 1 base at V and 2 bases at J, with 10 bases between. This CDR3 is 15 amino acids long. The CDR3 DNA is TGTGCCAGCAGCTTGTACGTGGCCCCCTACAATGAGCAGTTCTTC. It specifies CASSLYVAPYNEQFF.

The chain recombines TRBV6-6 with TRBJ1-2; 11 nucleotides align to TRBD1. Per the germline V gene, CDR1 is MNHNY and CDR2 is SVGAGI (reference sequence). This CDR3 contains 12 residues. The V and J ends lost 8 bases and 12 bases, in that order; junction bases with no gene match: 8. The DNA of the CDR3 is TGTGCCAGCGCCCGGACAGGGGGCGCCGACACCTTC. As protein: CASARTGGADTF.

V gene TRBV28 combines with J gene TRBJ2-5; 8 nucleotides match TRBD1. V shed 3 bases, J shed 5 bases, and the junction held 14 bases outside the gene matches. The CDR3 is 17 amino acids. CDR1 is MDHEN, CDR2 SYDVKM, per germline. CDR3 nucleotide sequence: TGTGCCAGCAGTTTCCTTGGACAGGGCGCCACGGGGGAGACCCAGTACTTC. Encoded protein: CASSFLGQGATGETQYF. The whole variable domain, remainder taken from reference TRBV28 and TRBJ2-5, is DVKVTQSSRYLVKRTGEKVFLECVQDMDHENMFWYRQDPGLGLRLIYFSYDVKMKEKGDIPEGYSVSREKKERFSLILESASTNQTSMYLCASSFLGQGATGETQYFGPGTRLLVL.

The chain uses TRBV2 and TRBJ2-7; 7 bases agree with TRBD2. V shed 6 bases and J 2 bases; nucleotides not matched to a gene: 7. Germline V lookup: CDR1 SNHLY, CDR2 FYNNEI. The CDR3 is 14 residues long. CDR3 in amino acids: CASSPGGLTYEQYF. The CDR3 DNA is TGTGCCAGCAGCCCGGGGGGTCTCACCTACGAGCAGTACTTC.

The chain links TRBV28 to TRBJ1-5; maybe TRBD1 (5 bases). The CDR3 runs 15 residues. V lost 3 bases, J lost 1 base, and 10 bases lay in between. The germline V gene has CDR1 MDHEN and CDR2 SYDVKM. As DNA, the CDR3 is TGTGCCAGCAGTTTGACAGTTGTGAGCAATCAGCCCCAGCATTTT. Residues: CASSLTVVSNQPQHF. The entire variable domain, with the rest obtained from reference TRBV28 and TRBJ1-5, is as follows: DVKVTQSSRYLVKRTGEKVFLECVQDMDHENMFWYRQDPGLGLRLIYFSYDVKMKEKGDIPEGYSVSREKKERFSLILESASTNQTSMYLCASSLTVVSNQPQHFGDGTRLSIL.

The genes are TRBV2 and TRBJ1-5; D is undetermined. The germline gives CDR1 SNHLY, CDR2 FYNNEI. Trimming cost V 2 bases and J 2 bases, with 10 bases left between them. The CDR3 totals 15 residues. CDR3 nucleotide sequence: TGTGCCAGCAGTGAACAGGCAGGTGGCAATCAGCCCCAGCATTTT. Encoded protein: CASSEQAGGNQPQHF.

This chain's CDR3 is CSAWGEVEAFF. The DNA for the CDR3 is TGCAGTGCCTGGGGGGAGGTTGAAGCTTTCTTT. This chain connects TRBV20-1 to TRBJ1-1, with a possible D match to TRBD1 (5 bases). The germline V and J ends were trimmed by 6 bases and 7 bases, with 12 bases remaining between them. This CDR3 is 11 amino acids long. Germline V gives CDR1 DFQATT, CDR2 SNEGSKA (reference sequence).

Here the CDR3 reads CASSLGQGARDTQYF. The CDR3 coding sequence is TGTGCCAGCAGCTTGGGACAGGGGGCGAGGGATACGCAGTATTTT. The V gene is TRBV5-6, the J gene TRBJ2-3; 10 nucleotides line up with TRBD1. The CDR3 has 15 residues. From germline, CDR1 is SGHDT and CDR2 YYEEEE. V shed 0 bases and J 6 bases; nucleotides not matched to a gene: 4.

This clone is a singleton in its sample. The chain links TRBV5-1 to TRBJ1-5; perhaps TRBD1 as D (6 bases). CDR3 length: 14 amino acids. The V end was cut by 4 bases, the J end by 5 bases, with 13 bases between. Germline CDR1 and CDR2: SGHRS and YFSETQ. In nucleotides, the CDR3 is TGCGCCAGCAGCCCGATAGGGGGAGATCAGCCCCAGCATTTT. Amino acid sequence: CASSPIGGDQPQHF.

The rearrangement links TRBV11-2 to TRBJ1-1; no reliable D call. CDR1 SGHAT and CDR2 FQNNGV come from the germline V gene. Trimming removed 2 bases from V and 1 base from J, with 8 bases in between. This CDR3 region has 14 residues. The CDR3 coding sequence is TGTGCCAGCAGCTTACCTAACACGAACACTGAAGCTTTCTTT. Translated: CASSLPNTNTEAFF.

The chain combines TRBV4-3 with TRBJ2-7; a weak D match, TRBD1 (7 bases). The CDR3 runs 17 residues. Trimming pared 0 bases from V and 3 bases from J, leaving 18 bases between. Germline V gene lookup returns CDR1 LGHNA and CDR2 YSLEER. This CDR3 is CASSQDRSAGGRYEQYF. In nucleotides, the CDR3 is TGCGCCAGCAGCCAAGATAGGTCGGCAGGGGGGCGCTACGAGCAGTACTTC.

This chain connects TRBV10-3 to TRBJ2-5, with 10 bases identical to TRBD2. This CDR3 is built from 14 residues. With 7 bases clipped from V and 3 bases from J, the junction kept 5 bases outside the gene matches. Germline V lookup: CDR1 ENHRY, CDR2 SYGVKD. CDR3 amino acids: CAIIKREGEETQYF. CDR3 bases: TGTGCCATCATCAAGCGGGAGGGCGAAGAGACCCAGTACTTC.

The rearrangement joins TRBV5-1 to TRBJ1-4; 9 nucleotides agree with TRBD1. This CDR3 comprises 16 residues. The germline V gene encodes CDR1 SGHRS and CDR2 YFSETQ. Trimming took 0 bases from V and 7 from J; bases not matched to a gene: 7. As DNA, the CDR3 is TGCGCCAGCAGCTTGGCCCAGGGACAGGGCACTGAAAAACTGTTTTTT. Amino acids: CASSLAQGQGTEKLFF.

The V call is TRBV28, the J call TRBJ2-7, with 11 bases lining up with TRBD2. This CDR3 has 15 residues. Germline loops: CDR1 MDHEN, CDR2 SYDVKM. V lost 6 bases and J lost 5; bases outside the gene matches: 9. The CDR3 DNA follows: TGTGCCAGCAGGGTAGCGGGAGGGCCCTTCCACGAGCAGTACTTC. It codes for CASRVAGGPFHEQYF.

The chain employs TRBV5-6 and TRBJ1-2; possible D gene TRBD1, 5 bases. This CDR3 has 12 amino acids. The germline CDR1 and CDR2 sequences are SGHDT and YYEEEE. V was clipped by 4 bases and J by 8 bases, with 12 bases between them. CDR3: CASSAGAGGYTF. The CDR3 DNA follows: TGTGCCAGCAGCGCCGGGGCCGGGGGCTACACCTTC.

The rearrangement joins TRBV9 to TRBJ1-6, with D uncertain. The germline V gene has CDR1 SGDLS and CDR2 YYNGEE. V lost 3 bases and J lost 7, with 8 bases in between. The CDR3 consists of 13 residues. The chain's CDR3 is CASSETGNSPLHF. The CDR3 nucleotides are TGTGCCAGCAGCGAGACCGGGAATTCACCCCTCCACTTT.

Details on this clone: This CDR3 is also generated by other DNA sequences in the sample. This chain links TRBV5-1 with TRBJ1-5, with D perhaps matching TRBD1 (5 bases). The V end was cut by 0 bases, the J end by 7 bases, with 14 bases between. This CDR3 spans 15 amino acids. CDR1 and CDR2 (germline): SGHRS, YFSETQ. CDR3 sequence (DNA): TGCGCCAGCAGCTTGGCCGCAGGGCTCGGGCAGCCCCAGCATTTT. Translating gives CASSLAAGLGQPQHF.

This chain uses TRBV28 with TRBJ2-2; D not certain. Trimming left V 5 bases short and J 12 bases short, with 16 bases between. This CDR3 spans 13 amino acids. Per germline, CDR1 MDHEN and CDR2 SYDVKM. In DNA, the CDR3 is TGTGCCAGCAGTCTTCCCGGACGGTTCAAGCTGTTTTTT. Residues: CASSLPGRFKLFF.

This CDR3 reads CAIRGETYEQYF. The CDR3 coding sequence is TGTGCCATCAGGGGGGAGACCTACGAGCAGTACTTC. The chain carries TRBV10-3 and TRBJ2-7, with D perhaps assigned TRBD1 or TRBD2 (5 bases each). V dropped 6 bases and J dropped 2 bases, with 8 bases sitting between them. Germline V gives CDR1 ENHRY, CDR2 SYGVKD. This CDR3 comprises 12 residues.

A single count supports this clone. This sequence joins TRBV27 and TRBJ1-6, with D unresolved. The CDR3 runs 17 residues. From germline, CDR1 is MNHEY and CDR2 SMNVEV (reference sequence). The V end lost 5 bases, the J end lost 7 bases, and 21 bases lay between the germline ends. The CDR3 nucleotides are TGTGCCAGCAGTACCCGGCGGGGTAACAATCAAAATTCACCCCTCCACTTT. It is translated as CASSTRRGNNQNSPLHF.